The 26 T cell receptor beta chains below were found in one sample sequenced in a study of Ad26.COV2.S vaccination and SARS-CoV-2 variants (dated by TCRdb to about 2021). The label giving this sample's treatment or condition can be read as: 15 to 20 received Ad26.COV2.S at low or high dose, single or two shots; roughly five received placebo; per-sample allocation not given. For vaccine and placebo recipients, the sequenced repertoires came from samples collected on day 63 after the first injection. Library preparation was by the immunoSEQ multiplex PCR assay. TCRdb took over this immuneACCESS table, retaining in-frame rearrangements with V and J assigned. Such tables are incomplete; in checked studies, under half of the missing clones stem from an unresolved V gene, and the remainder is unexplained. In all, the sample holds over 450,000 clones, and around 89% of those were seen once. Of the sample, under 2% is held by the ten largest clones.

The material sequenced was peripheral blood, taken in a trial of Ad26.COV2.S vaccine versus placebo. These receptors came from a person aged 18-60 years who received the Ad26.COV2.S COVID-19 vaccine or a placebo.

The table lists this clone with a few counts. The rearrangement links TRBV5-1 to TRBJ1-2; unclear D gene. CDR1 is SGHRS and CDR2 is YFSETQ in the germline V gene. Trimming shortened V by 1 base and J by 4 bases, and 8 bases separated the two germline ends. The CDR3 loop spans 13 amino acids. The CDR3 bases are TGCGCCAGCAGCTTGAGGGTTGGCTATGGCTACACCTTC. Its protein is CASSLRVGYGYTF.

In its sample, this clone was seen a few times. The rearrangement links TRBV6-1 to TRBJ2-7; 7 bases are shared with TRBD2. Germline loops: CDR1 MNHNS, CDR2 SASEGT. The CDR3 runs to 15 residues. Germline trimming cut 0 bases from V and 7 bases from J; bases unmatched to any gene: 9. CDR3 residues: CASSEAGRALWEQYF. CDR3 coding DNA: TGTGCCAGCAGTGAAGCAGGGAGGGCCTTGTGGGAGCAGTACTTC.

V is TRBV11-2 and J is TRBJ2-7, with TRBD2 matching over 10 bases. This CDR3 comprises 14 residues. J lost 5 bases, V lost 5 bases, and 6 bases had no gene match. Looked up from germline, CDR1 is SGHAT and CDR2 is FQNNGV. The CDR3 DNA follows: TGTGCCAGCAGCCCCCGGACTAGCGGCCACGAGCAGTACTTC. As protein: CASSPRTSGHEQYF.

The chain employs TRBV4-2 and TRBJ2-1; TRBD1 matches at 8 bases. V was pared by 4 bases and J by 13 bases, with 12 bases of the junction left unmatched. The CDR3 has 14 residues. From germline, CDR1 is LGHNA and CDR2 YNFKEQ. The CDR3 bases are TGTGCCAGCAGCCCTGACGAGGACAGGGCCGCCCAGTTCTTC. Protein product: CASSPDEDRAAQFF.

This clone was seen a handful of times. This rearrangement joins TRBV3-1 (or the pseudogene TRBV3-2) to TRBJ1-1, with a possible D match to TRBD1 (6 bases). V shed 4 bases and J shed 10 bases, with 22 bases lying between them. The germline gives CDR1 LGHDT, CDR2 YNNKEL (reference sequence). CDR3 size: 15 residues. CDR3 region: CASSPYWGRGGGAFF. The CDR3 bases are TGTGCCAGCAGCCCCTACTGGGGCAGGGGTGGCGGAGCTTTCTTT.

V is TRBV4-2 and J is TRBJ2-7; 8 nucleotides match TRBD1. CDR1 and CDR2 from the germline V gene are LGHNA and YNFKEQ. The CDR3 sequence is 18 residues long. V shed 1 base and J 4 bases; nucleotides not matched to a gene: 15. CDR3 region: CASSQGSGQAGGIYEQYF. In nucleotides, the CDR3 is TGTGCCAGCAGCCAAGGGTCGGGGCAGGCAGGGGGCATATACGAGCAGTACTTC.

The chain uses TRBV5-1 and TRBJ1-4; tentative D call: TRBD1 (5 bases). This CDR3 is built from 15 residues. Germline V gives CDR1 SGHRS, CDR2 YFSETQ. V was trimmed by 5 bases and J by 8 bases, leaving 19 bases between them. CDR3 sequence (DNA): TGCGCCAGCAGTGAGGGAATGACCGGGGGGGAAAAACTGTTTTTT. Protein sequence: CASSEGMTGGEKLFF.

This sequence joins TRBV7-9 and TRBJ1-1, with D perhaps TRBD1 (6 bases). Deletions cut 4 bases from V and 3 bases from J, with 18 bases between. CDR1 and CDR2 (germline): SEHNR, FQNEAQ (reference sequence). The CDR3 extends over 16 amino acids. CDR3 sequence (DNA): TGTGCCAGCAGCTATCGGTACGGGGGGCTCGACACTGAAGCTTTCTTT. This sequence encodes CASSYRYGGLDTEAFF.

This chain's CDR3 is CASSSGPAQVTEAFF. Written as DNA, the CDR3 is TGTGCCAGCAGCTCAGGTCCCGCGCAGGTTACAGAAGCTTTCTTT. The genes are TRBV5-4 and TRBJ1-1; D is undetermined. Trimming took 3 bases from V and 8 from J, leaving 20 bases between them. Germline CDR1 and CDR2: SGHNT and YYREEE (reference sequence). The CDR3 is 15 residues long.

V usage is TRBV27 and J usage is TRBJ2-1; the match to TRBD2 covers 9 bases. This CDR3 is built from 17 residues. The junction had 9 bases not matched to a gene; V was cut back by 2 bases and J by 4 bases. CDR1 is MNHEY, CDR2 SMNVEV, per germline (reference sequence). In DNA, the CDR3 is TGTGCCAGCAGTTTAGGGGAACTAGCGGGCTATTACAATGAGCAGTTCTTC. It codes for CASSLGELAGYYNEQFF.

The rearrangement uses TRBV7-3 and TRBJ2-2; TRBD2 agrees at 10 bases. The trim removed 0 bases at V and 5 bases at J, leaving 6 bases unmatched. The CDR3 sequence is 17 residues long. Looked up from germline, CDR1 is SGHTA and CDR2 is FQGTGA. CDR3 sequence: CASSLTAPLAGTGELFF. CDR3 sequence (DNA): TGTGCCAGCAGCTTAACAGCCCCACTAGCGGGGACCGGGGAGCTGTTTTTT. The whole variable domain, filled in from reference TRBV7-3 and TRBJ2-2, reads GAGVSQTPSNKVTEKGKYVELRCDPISGHTALYWYRQSLGQGPEFLIYFQGTGAADDSGLPNDRFFAVRPEGSVSTLKIQRTERGDSAVYLCASSLTAPLAGTGELFFGEGSRLTVL.

The chain combines TRBV7-9 with TRBJ2-3, with 12 bases matching TRBD1. The CDR3 has 18 residues. V lost 0 bases to trimming and J lost 2 bases; unmatched junction nucleotides: 6. Germline V gene data show CDR1 as SEHNR and CDR2 as FQNEAQ (reference sequence). This CDR3 reads CASSLATGTGGLTDTQYF. For the CDR3, the DNA is TGTGCCAGCAGCTTAGCGACCGGGACAGGGGGCCTCACAGATACGCAGTATTTT.

CDR3: CASSPGIDEQFF. The CDR3 DNA follows: TGTGCCAGCTCACCAGGGATCGATGAGCAGTTCTTC. V gene TRBV18 combines with J gene TRBJ2-1, with D unresolved. Germline loops: CDR1 KGHSH, CDR2 LQKENI. CDR3 length: 12 amino acids. The V gene lost 2 bases and the J gene lost 8 bases, with 7 bases spanning the gap. The complete variable domain, with remaining parts taken from reference TRBV18 and TRBJ2-1, reads NAGVMQNPRHLVRRRGQEARLRCSPMKGHSHVYWYRQLPEEGLKFMVYLQKENIIDESGMPKERFSAEFPKEGPSILRIQQVVRGDSAAYFCASSPGIDEQFFGPGTRLTVL.

The chain combines TRBV28 with TRBJ2-1; 12 bases line up with TRBD1. The CDR3 runs to 17 residues. With V trimmed by 2 bases and J by 2 bases, 4 bases remained unmatched. Germline V gives CDR1 MDHEN, CDR2 SYDVKM. The DNA of the CDR3 is TGTGCCAGCAGTTTAGTGGGGACAGGGGGCGCCTACAATGAGCAGTTCTTC. As protein: CASSLVGTGGAYNEQFF. The entire variable domain, with the rest obtained from reference TRBV28 and TRBJ2-1, is as follows: DVKVTQSSRYLVKRTGEKVFLECVQDMDHENMFWYRQDPGLGLRLIYFSYDVKMKEKGDIPEGYSVSREKKERFSLILESASTNQTSMYLCASSLVGTGGAYNEQFFGPGTRLTVL.

This sequence joins TRBV20-1 and TRBJ2-7; D is perhaps TRBD1 or TRBD2 (6 bases each). Germline-derived CDR1 and CDR2 are DFQATT and SNEGSKA (reference sequence). This CDR3 region has 15 residues. Trimming removed 3 bases at V and 0 bases at J, with 15 bases between. CDR3 DNA sequence: TGCAGTGCTAGTGGGGGGACACGGCTCTCCTACGAGCAGTACTTC. It codes for CSASGGTRLSYEQYF.

CDR3 coding DNA: TGTGCCAGCAGTTACTCGAGTGGCAGGGGAGGCTACGAGCAGTACTTC. As protein: CASSYSSGRGGYEQYF. V usage is TRBV6-5 and J usage is TRBJ2-7, with D perhaps being TRBD1 or TRBD2 (6 bases each). The CDR3 is made up of 16 amino acids. Germline-derived CDR1 and CDR2 are MNHEY and SVGAGI. Trimming removed 0 bases at V and 3 bases at J, with 15 bases between.

The chain couples TRBV14 to TRBJ1-2; 8 bases are shared with TRBD1. J gave up 7 bases and V 0 bases, and 7 bases lay outside the gene matches. This CDR3 spans 15 amino acids. Germline-derived CDR1 and CDR2 are SGHDN and FVKESK. DNA of the CDR3: TGTGCCAGCAGCCAAGATTGGGGACAGGTCGCTGGCTACACCTTC. The encoded protein is CASSQDWGQVAGYTF.

The genes are TRBV28 and TRBJ2-7; 10 nucleotides align to TRBD2. Germline CDR1 reads MDHEN; CDR2 reads SYDVKM. The CDR3 is 15 residues long. The J segment lost 1 base and the V segment lost 8 bases, leaving 8 bases of the junction unmatched. The DNA for the CDR3 is TGTGCCAGCGGCCTTCCGGGACTAGCGTCCTACGAGCAGTACTTC. Residues: CASGLPGLASYEQYF.

As to this clone: At one of its ends the junction is not consistent with the germline gene, which may arise from a read error. The chain uses TRBV15 and TRBJ1-3; possibly TRBD1 for D (6 bases). CDR1 is LNHNV and CDR2 is YYDKDF in the germline V gene (reference sequence). CDR3 size: 16 residues. DNA of the CDR3: TGTGCCACCAGGAGAGGGGGTGGATTCTCTGGAAACACCATATATTTT. Encoded protein: CATRRGGGFSGNTIYF. Using reference TRBV15 and TRBJ1-3 for the parts outside the CDR3, the full variable domain is DAMVIQNPRYQVTQFGKPVTLSCSQTLNHNVMYWYQQKSSQAPKLLFHYYDKDFNNEADTPDNFQSRRPNTSFCFLDIRSPGLGDTAMYLCATRRGGGFSGNTIYFGEGSWLTVV.

The chain has TRBV4-1 and TRBJ1-5, with D possibly TRBD1 on 5 matching bases. Germline CDR1 reads MGHRA; CDR2 reads YSYEKL. CDR3 length equals 19 residues. With 0 bases removed from V and 4 bases from J, the gap between germline ends came to 22 bases. CDR3 residues: CASSQDRGFEFGSNQPQHF. Here the CDR3 DNA reads TGCGCCAGCAGCCAAGATAGGGGTTTTGAGTTCGGGTCAAATCAGCCCCAGCATTTT.

The chain recombines TRBV14 with TRBJ2-1; 13 bases are a match to TRBD2. Trimming cost V 1 base and J 8 bases; bases outside gene matches: 11. The CDR3 consists of 18 residues. Germline V gene sequence: CDR1 SGHDN, CDR2 FVKESK. CDR3 bases: TGTGCCAGCAGCCAAGCCAGACAACTAGCGGGAGGGCTGGATGAGCAGTTCTTC. This codes for CASSQARQLAGGLDEQFF. The whole variable domain, filled in from reference TRBV14 and TRBJ2-1, reads EAGVTQFPSHSVIEKGQTVTLRCDPISGHDNLYWYRRVMGKEIKFLLHFVKESKQDESGMPNNRFLAERTGGTYSTLKVQPAELEDSGVYFCASSQARQLAGGLDEQFFGPGTRLTVL.

V gene TRBV29-1 combines with J gene TRBJ1-2; 8 nucleotides line up with TRBD1. There are 14 residues in the CDR3. With V trimmed by 3 bases and J by 1 base, 4 bases remained unmatched. Germline CDR1 is SQVTM and CDR2 is ANQGSEA. CDR3 bases: TGCAGCGTTGAGACGGACAGGGATAACTATGGCTACACCTTC. It codes for CSVETDRDNYGYTF.

The chain is built from TRBV3-1 (or the pseudogene TRBV3-2) and TRBJ2-3; D is possibly TRBD1 or TRBD2 (5 bases each). Between the trimmed V and J ends, which lost 4 bases and 4 bases, there was a span of 21 bases. Germline CDR1 LGHDT, CDR2 YNNKEL (reference sequence). The CDR3 has 17 residues. The CDR3 region has the DNA TGTGCCAGCAGCCTTTACCGGGACCCAAAGTGGGCAGATACGCAGTATTTT. It encodes CASSLYRDPKWADTQYF.

V and J are TRBV7-9 and TRBJ2-1; the D is unclear. The CDR3 is made up of 13 amino acids. Trimming shortened V by 5 bases and J by 6 bases, and 11 bases separated the two germline ends. Per the germline V gene, CDR1 is SEHNR and CDR2 is FQNEAQ (reference sequence). The CDR3 sequence: CASSMPGSNEQFF. In DNA, the CDR3 is TGTGCCAGCAGCATGCCAGGATCCAATGAGCAGTTCTTC.

A note on this clone: Other DNA sequences in the same sample also yield this CDR3. The J gene is TRBJ2-5, the V gene TRBV12-3 or TRBV12-4; possible D gene TRBD2, 6 bases. The ends were cut back, 3 bases at V and 3 bases at J, with 8 bases in the middle. The CDR3 is 13 residues long. For the CDR3, the DNA is TGTGCCAGCAGTTTTGCGGGAAAAGAGACCCAGTACTTC. Amino acids: CASSFAGKETQYF.

The gene calls are TRBV5-8 and TRBJ2-3, with D tentatively TRBD1 or TRBD2 (5 bases each). The germline V gene encodes CDR1 SGHTS and CDR2 YDEGEE. V was clipped by 3 bases and J by 1 base, with 9 bases between them. This CDR3 spans 14 amino acids. In DNA form, the CDR3 reads TGTGCCAGCAGCTGGACGGGACGCACAGATACGCAGTATTTT. Encoded protein: CASSWTGRTDTQYF.